Presented here are 2 T cell receptor beta chains from one specimen sequenced in a study of shared T cell receptors in the human thymus. Profiling relied on immunoSEQ multiplex PCR, and the TCRdb table lists in-frame clones only, not all of them. The data show about 660,000 clones, approximately 90% seen once. This sample was also put to use in a study of human thymus T cells.

The specimen was thymocytes. The receptors here all came from a boy in the first two years of life with a congenital heart defect.

This chain joins TRBV10-3 and TRBJ2-3; D is uncertain. V lost 1 base, J lost 3 bases, and 5 bases lay in between. Germline V gene data show CDR1 as ENHRY and CDR2 as SYGVKD. This CDR3 is built from 13 residues. The CDR3 spells CAISEFQTDTQYF. The CDR3 nucleotides read TGTGCCATCAGTGAGTTCCAGACAGATACGCAGTATTTT.

The genes are TRBV15 and TRBJ2-7; TRBD1 agrees at 9 bases. The J segment lost 0 bases and the V segment lost 1 base, leaving 4 bases of the junction unmatched. The CDR3 covers 16 residues. Germline values: CDR1 LNHNV, CDR2 YYDKDF (reference sequence). DNA for the CDR3: TGTGCCACCAGCAGAGTCCGGGACAGGGCCTCCTACGAGCAGTACTTC. It yields the protein CATSRVRDRASYEQYF.